The rows below give T cell receptor beta chains drawn from one sample of a study of graft-versus-host responses after intestinal transplantation. Assay: immunoSEQ multiplex PCR; the TCRdb copy retains only in-frame clones and omits some. The repertoire holds some 110,000 clones, 93% seen once, with approximately 1% in the top ten. These TCRs' antigens remain unknown. Sequences were derived from unstimulated CD8+ T cells sorted from spleen or lymph node cells, sampled before transplant. Receptor source: a human donor who was the organ donor for an intestinal transplant. The CDR3 runs from the conserved cysteine through the conserved F or W. A D gene is named only where the DNA matches it firmly. Clone size appears in some rows only: once, few, many, or a class for an expanded clone.

J	length	D	size	V	CDR3	DNA
TRBJ2-7	14	.	.	TRBV6-1	CASRLLTPDYEQYF	TGTGCCAGCAGACTACTGACACCCGACTACGAGCAGTACTTC
TRBJ2-6	16	.	.	TRBV7-9	CASSKEMGSGANVLTF	TGTGCCAGCAGCAAAGAGATGGGATCTGGGGCCAACGTCCTGACTTTC
TRBJ2-7	15	TRBD2	.	TRBV4-3	CASSQAGLARYEQYF	TGCGCCAGCAGCCAAGCGGGACTAGCGAGATACGAGCAGTACTTC
TRBJ1-1	14	TRBD1	.	TRBV5-1	CASSLRGGNTEAFF	TGCGCCAGCAGCCTCAGGGGGGGAAACACTGAAGCTTTCTTT
TRBJ2-2	16	.	.	TRBV4-1	CASSHDRDSNTGELFF	TGCGCCAGCAGCCACGACAGGGACTCGAACACCGGGGAGCTGTTTTTT
TRBJ1-2	11	.	.	TRBV5-1	CASSTGGGYTF	TGCGCCAGCAGCACCGGCGGTGGCTACACCTTC
TRBJ2-7	14	.	.	TRBV27	CASSLAGKNFGEYF	TGTGCCAGCAGTTTAGCAGGGAAAAATTTCGGGGAGTACTTC
TRBJ1-4	13	TRBD1	.	TRBV29-1	CSARTGGEEKLFF	TGCAGCGCCAGGACAGGGGGCGAAGAAAAACTGTTTTTT
TRBJ2-7	14	.	.	TRBV7-9	CASSPGSSVSEQYF	TGTGCCAGCAGCCCCGGGTCTTCTGTCAGCGAGCAGTACTTC
TRBJ1-2	13	.	.	TRBV7-6	CASSLAYGDGYTF	TGTGCCAGCAGCTTGGCTTATGGGGATGGCTACACCTTC
TRBJ1-5	14	.	.	TRBV6-1	CASSEWFSNQPQHF	TGTGCCAGCAGTGAATGGTTTAGCAATCAGCCCCAGCATTTT
TRBJ1-1	15	.	once	TRBV2	CASSEGGNGNTEAFF	TGTGCCAGCAGTGAGGGGGGGAACGGGAACACTGAAGCTTTCTTT
TRBJ2-1	16	TRBD1	.	TRBV7-9	CASSRTGHSPYNEQFF	TGTGCCAGCAGCCGGACAGGCCACTCGCCCTACAATGAGCAGTTCTTC
TRBJ1-4	18	.	.	TRBV4-1	CASSQVRASRDPNEKLFF	TGCGCCAGCAGCCAAGTTCGGGCCTCGCGGGACCCGAATGAAAAACTGTTTTTT
TRBJ1-2	12	.	.	TRBV19	CASSIWPYGYTF	TGTGCCAGTAGTATATGGCCGTATGGCTACACCTTC
TRBJ2-7	15	.	.	TRBV4-1	CASSQDEQPIYEQYF	TGCGCCAGCAGCCAAGATGAACAGCCCATCTACGAGCAGTACTTC
TRBJ2-3	13	.	.	TRBV6-5	CARKGGSTDTQYF	TGTGCCAGGAAAGGCGGCAGCACAGATACGCAGTATTTT
TRBJ2-1	17	TRBD2	.	TRBV9	CASNDPLAGNSYNEQFF	TGTGCCAGCAACGATCCCCTAGCGGGTAATTCCTACAATGAGCAGTTCTTC
TRBJ2-3	13	.	.	TRBV29-1	CSVVLERTDTQYF	TGCAGCGTTGTTTTAGAGCGCACAGATACGCAGTATTTT
TRBJ2-1	15	TRBD2	.	TRBV9	CASSVVGSGRDEQFF	TGTGCCAGCAGCGTAGTTGGTAGCGGGAGGGATGAGCAGTTCTTC
TRBJ2-1	16	TRBD2	.	TRBV4-1	CASSPRLAETHNEQFF	TGCGCCAGCAGCCCGAGACTAGCGGAGACCCACAATGAGCAGTTCTTC
TRBJ2-1	15	TRBD2	.	TRBV7-7	CASSLSGSHGDEQFF	TGTGCTAGCAGCCTTAGCGGGAGCCACGGGGATGAGCAGTTCTTC
TRBJ2-1	11	.	.	TRBV9	CASSNDGKQFF	TGTGCCAGCAGCAACGACGGTAAGCAGTTCTTC
TRBJ1-2	14	.	.	TRBV29-1	CSVEGQTQNYGYTF	TGCAGCGTTGAAGGACAGACACAGAACTATGGCTACACCTTC
TRBJ1-5	17	TRBD1	.	TRBV19	CASSIGQGVSGNQPQHF	TGTGCCAGTAGTATTGGACAGGGGGTTTCGGGCAATCAGCCCCAGCATTTT
TRBJ1-5	15	.	.	TRBV6-5	CATVDPGASNQPQHF	TGTGCCACCGTGGATCCGGGGGCTAGCAATCAGCCCCAGCATTTT
TRBJ2-7	13	.	.	TRBV11-2	CASSLLPILEQYF	TGTGCCAGCAGCTTATTGCCAATACTCGAGCAGTACTTC
TRBJ2-7	19	TRBD1	.	TRBV28	CASSWHASGQGNTNYEQYF	TGTGCCAGCAGTTGGCATGCATCGGGACAGGGGAATACCAACTACGAGCAGTACTTC
TRBJ2-7	13	.	.	TRBV7-9	CASSSGGSYEQYF	TGTGCCAGCAGCTCCGGAGGTTCCTACGAGCAGTACTTC
TRBJ1-2	9	.	.	TRBV2	CASNYGYTF	TGTGCCAGCAACTATGGCTACACCTTC
TRBJ2-7	13	.	.	TRBV27	CASSVSVGYEQYF	TGTGCCAGCAGCGTCAGTGTGGGCTACGAGCAGTACTTC
TRBJ2-6	16	.	.	TRBV6-6	CASSYVPSIAFNVLTF	TGTGCCAGCAGTTATGTCCCTTCCATCGCTTTCAACGTCCTGACTTTC
TRBJ2-2	14	.	.	TRBV9	CASSPRRNTGELFF	TGTGCCAGCAGCCCTCGACGGAACACCGGGGAGCTGTTTTTT
TRBJ2-6	19	TRBD2	once	TRBV27	CASSLYSGTSRTKTNVLTF	TGTGCCAGCAGTTTATATTCAGGGACTAGCCGGACCAAGACCAACGTCCTGACTTTC
TRBJ1-5	16	.	.	TRBV5-5	CASSLVVAQTNQPQHF	TGTGCCAGCAGCTTGGTGGTCGCCCAGACTAATCAGCCCCAGCATTTT
TRBJ2-7	15	.	once	TRBV27	CASSGLALSSYEQYF	TGTGCCAGCAGTGGGCTAGCGTTGAGCTCCTACGAGCAGTACTTC
TRBJ1-1	12	.	.	TRBV6-5	CASSYSGGEAFF	TGTGCCAGCAGTTACTCGGGGGGTGAAGCTTTCTTT
TRBJ2-3	15	TRBD2	.	TRBV15	CATSSEREGTDTQYF	TGTGCCACCAGCAGCGAGCGGGAGGGTACAGATACGCAGTATTTT
TRBJ1-5	13	.	.	TRBV30	CACRAGSGQPQHF	TGTGCCTGCCGGGCGGGATCAGGTCAGCCCCAGCATTTT
TRBJ2-2	18	TRBD1	.	TRBV10-2	CASRTGQGVRAVTGELFF	TGCGCCAGCAGGACAGGACAGGGGGTAAGAGCGGTCACCGGGGAGCTGTTTTTT
TRBJ2-3	13	.	.	TRBV7-8	CASSSFSTDTQYF	TGTGCCAGCAGCTCCTTTAGCACAGATACGCAGTATTTT
TRBJ2-3	14	.	once	TRBV27	CASSLVADTDTQYF	TGTGCCAGCAGTTTAGTAGCGGACACAGATACGCAGTATTTT
TRBJ2-7	13	.	.	TRBV28	CASSHRVPYEQYF	TGTGCCAGCAGTCACAGGGTCCCCTACGAGCAGTACTTC
TRBJ2-2	16	.	.	TRBV7-9	CASSKVFWGRNGELFF	TGTGCCAGCAGCAAAGTCTTTTGGGGGCGAAACGGGGAGCTGTTTTTT
TRBJ2-2	12	.	.	TRBV5-4	CASRGDTGELFF	TGTGCCAGCCGGGGAGACACCGGGGAGCTGTTTTTT
TRBJ2-5	14	.	.	TRBV5-6	CASSLLLDQETQYF	TGTGCCAGCAGCTTATTGCTAGACCAAGAGACCCAGTACTTC
TRBJ2-7	15	TRBD1	.	TRBV4-1	CASSPSGTGSYEQYF	TGCGCCAGCAGCCCTTCCGGGACAGGGTCCTACGAGCAGTACTTC
TRBJ2-1	12	TRBD2	.	TRBV11-2	CASSLTSVEQFF	TGTGCCAGCAGCTTGACTAGCGTTGAGCAGTTCTTC
TRBJ1-1	16	TRBD1	once	TRBV27	CASSLLSTGGVKKAFF	TGTGCCAGCAGTCTCCTCTCTACAGGGGGCGTTAAAAAAGCTTTCTTT
TRBJ2-3	14	TRBD2	.	TRBV6-4	CASSLAGESDTQYF	TGTGCCAGCAGTTTAGCGGGAGAATCAGATACGCAGTATTTT
TRBJ2-1	15	.	.	TRBV25-1	CASSEYRFEATGQFF	TGTGCCAGCAGTGAATATCGGTTCGAGGCGACAGGGCAGTTCTTC
TRBJ2-3	18	.	.	TRBV9	CAKAGGSREGLVTDTQYF	TGTGCCAAAGCAGGGGGGTCTCGTGAAGGGCTAGTCACAGATACGCAGTATTTT
TRBJ2-3	16	TRBD2	once	TRBV7-8	CASSLAAGGEGDTQYF	TGTGCCAGCAGCTTAGCGGCGGGAGGAGAAGGAGATACGCAGTATTTT
TRBJ2-7	13	TRBD1	.	TRBV19	CASSEGQGHEQYF	TGTGCCAGTAGTGAAGGACAGGGCCACGAGCAGTACTTC